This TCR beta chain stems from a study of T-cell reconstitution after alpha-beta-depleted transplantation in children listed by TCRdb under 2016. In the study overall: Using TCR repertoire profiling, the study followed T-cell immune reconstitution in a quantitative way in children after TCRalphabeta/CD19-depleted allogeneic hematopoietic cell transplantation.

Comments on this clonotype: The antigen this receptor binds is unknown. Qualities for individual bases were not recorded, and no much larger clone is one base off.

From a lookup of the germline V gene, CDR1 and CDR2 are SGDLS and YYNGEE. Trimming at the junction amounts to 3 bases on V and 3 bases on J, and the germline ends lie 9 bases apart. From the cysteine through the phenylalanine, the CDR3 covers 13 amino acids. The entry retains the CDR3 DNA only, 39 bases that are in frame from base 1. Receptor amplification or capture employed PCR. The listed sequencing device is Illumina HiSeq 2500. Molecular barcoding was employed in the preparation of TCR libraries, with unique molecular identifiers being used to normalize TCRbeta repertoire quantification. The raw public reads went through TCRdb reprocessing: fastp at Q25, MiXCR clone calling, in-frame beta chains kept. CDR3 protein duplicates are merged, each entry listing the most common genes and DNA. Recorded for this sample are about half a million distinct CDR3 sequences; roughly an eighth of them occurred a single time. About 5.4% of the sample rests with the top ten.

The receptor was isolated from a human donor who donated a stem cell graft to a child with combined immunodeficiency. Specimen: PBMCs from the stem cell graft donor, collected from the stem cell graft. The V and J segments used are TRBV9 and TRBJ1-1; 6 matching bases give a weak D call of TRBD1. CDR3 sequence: CASSGRGHTEAFF. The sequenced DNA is TGTGCCAGCAGCGGCAGGGGCCACACTGAAGCTTTCTTT.